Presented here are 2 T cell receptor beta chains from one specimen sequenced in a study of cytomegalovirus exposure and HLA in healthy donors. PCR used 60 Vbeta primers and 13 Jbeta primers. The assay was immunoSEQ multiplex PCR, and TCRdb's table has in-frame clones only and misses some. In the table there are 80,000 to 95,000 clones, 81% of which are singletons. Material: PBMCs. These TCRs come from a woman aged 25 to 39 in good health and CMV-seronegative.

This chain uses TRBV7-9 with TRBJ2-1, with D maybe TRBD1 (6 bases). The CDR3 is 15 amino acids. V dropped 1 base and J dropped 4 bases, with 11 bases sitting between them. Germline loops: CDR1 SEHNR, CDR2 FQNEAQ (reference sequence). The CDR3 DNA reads TGTGCCAGCAGCTTAGAGGGGACACTTTACAATGAGCAGTTCTTC. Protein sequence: CASSLEGTLYNEQFF.

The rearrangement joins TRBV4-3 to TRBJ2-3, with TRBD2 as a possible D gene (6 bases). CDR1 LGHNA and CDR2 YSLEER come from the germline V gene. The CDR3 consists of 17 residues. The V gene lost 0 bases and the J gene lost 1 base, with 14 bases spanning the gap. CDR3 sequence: CASSQDVGGRGTDTQYF. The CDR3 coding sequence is TGCGCCAGCAGCCAAGATGTAGGAGGGAGAGGCACAGATACGCAGTATTTT.